This T cell receptor beta chain was identified in a study of shared clonotypes between healthy human individuals. General study findings and limits: Among non-shared clonotypes, generation probabilities were lower than among those shared by all four donors.

Researchers ran the assay at a deep level. The repertoire was sequenced with immunoSEQ multiplex PCR; TCRdb's copy has only in-frame clones and lacks some. The repertoire holds over 2,000,000 clones, with just under 95% as singletons. Naive CD8 cells lacked CD45RO and underwent positive selection for CCR7, leaving out terminally differentiated effector memory CD45RA+ cells. Of note for this clone: Antigen unknown. Other DNA sequences of this sample code for an identical CDR3.

Material for sequencing was naive CD8+ T cells from PBMCs. The sequence came from a man in his late teens or twenties in good health. Some clones in this sample may be carry-over from other donors' samples.

In nucleotides, the CDR3 is TGTGCCAGCAGCCCGACAGACTACGAGCAGTACTTC. Translating it yields CASSPTDYEQYF. V usage is TRBV7-9 and J usage is TRBJ2-7, with TRBD1 as a possible D gene (5 bases). The ends were cut back, 5 bases at V and 3 bases at J, with 8 bases in the middle. The CDR3 is made up of 12 amino acids. Germline CDR1 SEHNR, CDR2 FQNEAQ (reference sequence).